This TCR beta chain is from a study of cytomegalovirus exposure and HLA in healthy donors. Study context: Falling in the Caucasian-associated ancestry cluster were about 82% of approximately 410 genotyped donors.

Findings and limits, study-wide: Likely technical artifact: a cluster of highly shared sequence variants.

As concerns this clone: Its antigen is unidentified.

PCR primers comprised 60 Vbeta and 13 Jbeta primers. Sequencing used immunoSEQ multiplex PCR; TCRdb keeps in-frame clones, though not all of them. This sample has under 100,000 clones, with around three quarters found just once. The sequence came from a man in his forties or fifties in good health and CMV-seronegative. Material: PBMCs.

The CDR3 nucleotides read TGTGCCAGCACGGCAGGGACAGATACGCAGTATTTT. Its translation: CASTAGTDTQYF. J is TRBJ2-3 and V is TRBV2, with D maybe TRBD1 (5 bases). CDR3 size: 12 residues. CDR1 and CDR2 (germline): SNHLY, FYNNEI. V gave up 7 bases and J gave up 3 bases, with 8 bases separating them.